This T cell receptor beta chain was profiled in a study of T cell responses to AZD1222 COVID-19 vaccine. Study in general: Pooling covered second doses at about 4 or about 12 weeks. Overall study findings and caveats: Only a handful of AZD1222 recipients were seropositive at baseline. Two AZD1222 administrations were followed by greater Spike-specific TCR breadth and depth. Donors, mostly white British, included more females; clonal diversity was possibly underestimated.

Note on this clone: As yet, its antigen is unknown.

Produced via immunoSEQ multiplex PCR; TCRdb's table is partial and in-frame only. The sample includes 100,000 to 150,000 clones, 70% to 90% of them seen just once. The CDR3 extends over 12 amino acids. Germline values: CDR1 MDHEN, CDR2 SYDVKM. Trimming removed 3 bases at V and 4 bases at J, with 6 bases between. This sample comprised peripheral blood, obtained on day 0 of AZD1222 vaccination. The J gene is TRBJ1-2, the V gene TRBV28; maybe TRBD1 (5 bases). The TCR sequence derives from an adult in good health. CDR3 amino acids: CASSLGGYGYTF. CDR3 sequence (DNA): TGTGCCAGCAGTTTGGGGGGCTATGGCTACACCTTC.